The 8 T cell receptor beta chains below all came from one sample that was sequenced in a study of control samples from healthy donors and cancer patients. Method: immunoSEQ multiplex PCR; TCRdb's copy keeps in-frame clones and lacks some. Among tens of thousands of clones, around 84% were seen once, and the ten largest hold about 15%. Sequenced sample: blood. The receptors derive from a man aged 45-60 years in good health.

This clone was observed once. The gene calls are TRBV9 and TRBJ2-7, with unresolved D. The CDR3 consists of 14 residues. The germline V gene encodes CDR1 SGDLS and CDR2 YYNGEE. V was trimmed by 1 base and J by 0 bases, leaving 8 bases between them. CDR3 DNA: TGTGCCAGCAGCGTATCGCCGAGCTCCTACGAGCAGTACTTC. Its translation is CASSVSPSSYEQYF.

A remark on this clone: Other DNA sequences in the sample encode the same CDR3. The CDR3 DNA is TGTGCCACCAGCAGAGTTGCCAGGGCGAACACTGAAGCTTTCTTT. Encoded protein: CATSRVARANTEAFF. The chain carries TRBV15 and TRBJ1-1, with a tentative D call TRBD1 (5 bases). The germline V and J ends were trimmed by 1 base and 1 base, with 10 bases remaining between them. Germline CDR1 is LNHNV and CDR2 is YYDKDF (reference sequence). This CDR3 spans 15 amino acids.

The CDR3 DNA is TGTGCCAGCAGCCAAGAAGGCTGGGGCGGGGGGCTCGGCACTGAAGCTTTCTTT. Translated, it gives CASSQEGWGGGLGTEAFF. V and J are TRBV3-1 (or the pseudogene TRBV3-2) and TRBJ1-1; maybe TRBD1 (6 bases). The V end lost 0 bases, the J end lost 4 bases, and 21 bases lay between the germline ends. CDR3 length: 18 residues. Germline CDR1 and CDR2: LGHDT and YNNKEL (reference sequence).

This clone is a singleton in its sample. The chain employs TRBV29-1 and TRBJ2-1; a weak D match, TRBD2 (6 bases). V dropped 5 bases and J dropped 3 bases, with 14 bases sitting between them. This CDR3 region has 14 residues. CDR1 SQVTM and CDR2 ANQGSEA come from the germline V gene. The CDR3 protein is CSVRGGTVYNEQFF. As DNA, the CDR3 is TGCAGCGTTCGTGGCGGGACCGTCTACAATGAGCAGTTCTTC.

The rearrangement joins TRBV29-1 to TRBJ2-7, with 9 bases matching TRBD2. Germline lookup yields CDR1 SQVTM and CDR2 ANQGSEA. Trimming cost V 4 bases and J 3 bases; bases outside gene matches: 1. This CDR3 comprises 12 residues. CDR3 in amino acids: CSVGREGYEQYF. The DNA of the CDR3 is TGCAGCGTTGGGCGGGAGGGCTACGAGCAGTACTTC.

This clone has only a few counts. This chain joins TRBV19 and TRBJ2-1; 11 bases are shared with TRBD2. The junction had 7 bases not matched to a gene; V was cut back by 5 bases and J by 7 bases. The V gene's germline CDR1 is LNHDA and CDR2 SQIVND (reference sequence). The CDR3 extends over 15 amino acids. The CDR3 DNA is TGTGCCAGTAGTTCACTAGCGGGAGTAAGTAATGAGCAGTTCTTC. It translates to CASSSLAGVSNEQFF.

This clone is medium-sized in the sample. The chain employs TRBV6-2 or TRBV6-3 and TRBJ2-7; TRBD2 agrees at 11 bases. J lost 7 bases, V lost 6 bases, and 8 bases had no gene match. Germline V lookup: CDR1 MNHEY, CDR2 SVGEGT. The CDR3 contains 14 residues. CDR3 protein: CASSTSGSHLEQYF. In nucleotides, the CDR3 is TGTGCCAGCAGCACTAGCGGGAGCCACCTGGAGCAGTACTTC.

In its sample, this clone was seen a few times. V gene TRBV19 combines with J gene TRBJ1-1, with 7 bases that match TRBD1. In germline, CDR1 is LNHDA, CDR2 SQIVND (reference sequence). CDR3 size: 14 residues. After removal of 4 bases from V and 5 bases from J, the junction contained 7 bases not matched to a gene. The CDR3 loop is CASSTTGVGTEAFF. The CDR3 nucleotides read TGTGCCAGTAGTACAACAGGGGTGGGAACTGAAGCTTTCTTT.